This T cell receptor (beta chain) was sequenced in a study of T cells after yellow fever vaccination. Turning to the study itself: With SMART-Seq v4 Ultra Low Input, the fractions containing low cell numbers were prepared. Study-wide findings and caveats: Weaker in magnitude, the secondary response showed a faster peak on day 5 versus 15. Repertoires obtained by FACS sorting could include abundant clonotypes that entered as contaminants from the bulk population.

Germline loops: CDR1 SGHRS, CDR2 YFSETQ. The V segment lost 4 bases and the J segment 2 bases; nucleotides outside the gene matches: 5. CDR3 length: 14 amino acids. Each CDR3 protein gets one entry after TCRdb re-called the 5' RACE reads with MiXCR. The table has 200,000 to 300,000 distinct CDR3 sequences, approximately 6.8% seen once. Of note for this clonotype: Its antigen is unidentified.

The clonotype comes from a man younger than 45 who received the YFV17D yellow fever vaccine. Material: CD4+ T cells sorted from PBMCs, obtained on the day of the yellow fever booster vaccination. The chain employs TRBV5-1 and TRBJ2-5; 7 bases are shared with TRBD1. CDR3 residues: CASSQTGFQETQYF. The DNA for the CDR3 is TGCGCCAGCAGCCAGACAGGGTTTCAAGAGACCCAGTACTTC.